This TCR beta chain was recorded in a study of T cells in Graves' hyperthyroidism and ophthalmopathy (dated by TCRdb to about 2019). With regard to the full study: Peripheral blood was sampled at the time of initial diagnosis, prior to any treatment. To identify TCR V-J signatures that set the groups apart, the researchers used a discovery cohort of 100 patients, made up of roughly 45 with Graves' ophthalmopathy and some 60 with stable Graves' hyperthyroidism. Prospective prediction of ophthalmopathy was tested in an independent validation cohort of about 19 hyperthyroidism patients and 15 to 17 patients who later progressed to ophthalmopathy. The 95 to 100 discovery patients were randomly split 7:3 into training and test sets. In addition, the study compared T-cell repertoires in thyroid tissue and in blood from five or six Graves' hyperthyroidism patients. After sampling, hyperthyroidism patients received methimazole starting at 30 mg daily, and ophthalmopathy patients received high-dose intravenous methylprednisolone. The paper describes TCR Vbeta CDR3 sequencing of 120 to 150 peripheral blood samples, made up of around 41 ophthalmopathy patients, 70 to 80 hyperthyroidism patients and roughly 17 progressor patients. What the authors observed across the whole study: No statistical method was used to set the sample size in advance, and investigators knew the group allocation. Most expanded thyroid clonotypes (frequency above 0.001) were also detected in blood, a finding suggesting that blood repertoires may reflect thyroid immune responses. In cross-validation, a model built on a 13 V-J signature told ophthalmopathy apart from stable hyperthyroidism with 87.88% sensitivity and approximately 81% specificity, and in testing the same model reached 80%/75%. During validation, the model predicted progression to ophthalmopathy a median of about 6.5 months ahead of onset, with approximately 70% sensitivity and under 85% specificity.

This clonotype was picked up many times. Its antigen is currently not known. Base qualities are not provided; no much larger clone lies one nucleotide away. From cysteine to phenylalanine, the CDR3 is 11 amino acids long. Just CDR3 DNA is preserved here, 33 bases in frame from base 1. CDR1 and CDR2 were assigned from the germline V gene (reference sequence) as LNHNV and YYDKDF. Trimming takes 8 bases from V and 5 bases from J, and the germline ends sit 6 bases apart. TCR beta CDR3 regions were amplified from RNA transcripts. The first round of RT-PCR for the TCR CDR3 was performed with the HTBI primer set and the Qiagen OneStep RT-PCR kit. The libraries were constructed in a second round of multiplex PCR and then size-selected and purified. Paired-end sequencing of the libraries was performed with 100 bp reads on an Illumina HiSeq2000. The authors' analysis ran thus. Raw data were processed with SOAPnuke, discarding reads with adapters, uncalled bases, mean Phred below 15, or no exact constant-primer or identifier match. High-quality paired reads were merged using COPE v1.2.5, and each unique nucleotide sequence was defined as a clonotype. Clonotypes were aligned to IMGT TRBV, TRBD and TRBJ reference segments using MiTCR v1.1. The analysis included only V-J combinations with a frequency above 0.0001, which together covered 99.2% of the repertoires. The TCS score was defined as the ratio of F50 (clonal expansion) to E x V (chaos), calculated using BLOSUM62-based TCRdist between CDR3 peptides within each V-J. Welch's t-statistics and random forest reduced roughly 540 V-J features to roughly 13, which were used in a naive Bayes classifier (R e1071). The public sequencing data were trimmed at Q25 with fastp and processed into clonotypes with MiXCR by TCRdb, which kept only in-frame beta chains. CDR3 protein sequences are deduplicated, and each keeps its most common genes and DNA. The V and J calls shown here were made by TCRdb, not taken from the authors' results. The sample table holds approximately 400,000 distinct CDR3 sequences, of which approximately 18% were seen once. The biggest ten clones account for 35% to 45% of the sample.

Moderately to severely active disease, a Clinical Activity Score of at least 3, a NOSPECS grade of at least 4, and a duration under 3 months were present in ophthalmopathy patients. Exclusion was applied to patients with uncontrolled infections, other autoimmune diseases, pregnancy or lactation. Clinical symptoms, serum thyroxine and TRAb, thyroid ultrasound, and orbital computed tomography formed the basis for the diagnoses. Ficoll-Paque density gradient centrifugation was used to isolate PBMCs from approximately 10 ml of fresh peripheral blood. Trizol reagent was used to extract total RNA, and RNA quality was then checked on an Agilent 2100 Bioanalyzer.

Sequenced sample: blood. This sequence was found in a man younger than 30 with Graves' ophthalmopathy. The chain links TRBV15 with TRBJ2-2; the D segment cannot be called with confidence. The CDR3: CATRWTGELFF. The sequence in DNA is TGTGCCACCCGCTGGACCGGGGAGCTGTTTTTT.